The 30 T cell receptor beta chains presented below share a single source sample, sequenced in a study of OX40 agonist ivuxolimab in advanced cancers. Assay: immunoSEQ multiplex PCR; the TCRdb copy retains only in-frame clones and omits some. The sample has about 69,000 clones, around 91% seen once; the top ten hold 10% to 13%. This material consisted of CD4+ or CD8+ T cells sorted from blood, taken in a trial of the OX40 agonist ivuxolimab. The receptors derive from an adult with an advanced solid tumor such as melanoma, head and neck, liver or kidney cancer.

DNA for the CDR3: TGTGCCACCAGCAGAGATTCGGCAGGGACTAATGAAAAACTGTTTTTT. It encodes CATSRDSAGTNEKLFF. The chain joins TRBV15 to TRBJ1-4; D might be TRBD1 (5 bases). CDR1 is LNHNV and CDR2 is YYDKDF in the germline V gene (reference sequence). Trimming removed 0 bases from V and 2 bases from J, with 10 bases in between. This CDR3 is 16 amino acids long.

V and J are TRBV9 and TRBJ2-3; 9 nucleotides align to TRBD2. Germline values: CDR1 SGDLS, CDR2 YYNGEE. Losses at the gene ends were 0 bases for V and 6 bases for J; bases not matched to a gene: 11. CDR3 length equals 17 residues. CDR3 nucleotide sequence: TGTGCCAGCAGCGTAGCAGGCGGGAGGGCATACCCCGATACGCAGTATTTT. It codes for CASSVAGGRAYPDTQYF.

The chain links TRBV9 to TRBJ2-6; D not certain. V dropped 4 bases and J dropped 0 bases, with 11 bases sitting between them. Germline lookup yields CDR1 SGDLS and CDR2 YYNGEE. This CDR3 comprises 16 residues. For the CDR3, the DNA is TGTGCCAGCAGCACCGGACGGAACTCTGGGGCCAACGTCCTGACTTTC. It specifies CASSTGRNSGANVLTF.

The chain combines TRBV6-1 with TRBJ2-5; D is uncertain. Looked up from germline, CDR1 is MNHNS and CDR2 is SASEGT. Trimming removed 5 bases from V and 5 bases from J, with 9 bases in between. The CDR3 length is 12 residues. The CDR3 region is CASSHRLETQYF. CDR3 nucleotides: TGTGCCAGCAGTCACCGCCTCGAGACCCAGTACTTC.

The V and J genes are TRBV7-2 and TRBJ1-5, with 7 nucleotides matching TRBD1. The CDR3 totals 16 residues. The J segment lost 1 base and the V segment lost 1 base, leaving 4 bases of the junction unmatched. CDR1 is SGHTA and CDR2 is FQGNSA in the germline V gene. CDR3 coding DNA: TGTGCCAGCAGCTTAGGGGAGGGGGCAAGCAATCAGCCCCAGCATTTT. Translation: CASSLGEGASNQPQHF.

In DNA form, the CDR3 reads TGTGCCTGGAGTCAAACCGGGACAGGGGGCTTGGGGGCCAACGTCCTGACTTTC. Encoded protein: CAWSQTGTGGLGANVLTF. The chain is built from TRBV30 and TRBJ2-6; TRBD1 matches 12 bases. The CDR3 runs 18 residues. After removal of 2 bases from V and 4 bases from J, the junction contained 9 bases not matched to a gene. Germline V gives CDR1 GTSNPN, CDR2 SVGIG (reference sequence).

The rearrangement uses TRBV5-6 and TRBJ2-1, with 8 bases identical to TRBD1. The germline gives CDR1 SGHDT, CDR2 YYEEEE. V shed 4 bases, J shed 8 bases, and the junction held 11 bases outside the gene matches. The CDR3 totals 15 residues. Here the CDR3 reads CASSRFSNRGDEQFF. CDR3 nucleotide sequence: TGTGCCAGCAGCCGGTTTAGCAACAGGGGGGATGAGCAGTTCTTC.

V and J are TRBV28 and TRBJ1-2; 8 nucleotides line up with TRBD1. Trimming removed 6 bases from V and 8 bases from J; junction bases left unmatched: 20. Germline V gene lookup returns CDR1 MDHEN and CDR2 SYDVKM. The length of the CDR3 is 17 residues. CDR3 DNA: TGTGCCAGCAGCAACTCGGACAGGGTGATAGGGATCCTCGGCTACACCTTC. The encoded protein is CASSNSDRVIGILGYTF.

The chain uses TRBV5-6 and TRBJ1-4; 7 bases agree with TRBD1. The CDR3 runs to 15 residues. The V gene's germline CDR1 is SGHDT and CDR2 YYEEEE. V was clipped by 4 bases and J by 10 bases; unmatched bases: 13. CDR3 residues: CASSPLGQTYGKLFF. The CDR3 coding sequence is TGTGCCAGCAGCCCCCTGGGACAGACCTACGGAAAACTGTTTTTT.

This clone came up a few times. The gene calls are TRBV18 and TRBJ2-7; 11 bases agree with TRBD1. Germline trimming cut 6 bases from V and 5 bases from J; bases unmatched to any gene: 6. The CDR3 contains 14 residues. Germline V gene sequence: CDR1 KGHSH, CDR2 LQKENI. CDR3 bases: TGTGCCAGCTCTCACGGACAGGGGGCTAACGAGCAGTACTTC. Encoded protein: CASSHGQGANEQYF.

V gene TRBV10-3 combines with J gene TRBJ2-2; 8 nucleotides match TRBD1. V lost 6 bases, J lost 6 bases, and 6 bases stayed unmatched. This CDR3 region has 14 residues. The germline V gene encodes CDR1 ENHRY and CDR2 SYGVKD. The CDR3 protein is CAIRTTGVPGELFF. The CDR3 DNA is TGTGCCATCAGGACGACAGGGGTCCCCGGGGAGCTGTTTTTT.

V usage is TRBV6-6 and J usage is TRBJ2-5; 15 bases are shared with TRBD2. In germline, CDR1 is MNHNY, CDR2 SVGAGI (reference sequence). This CDR3 is built from 15 residues. V shed 9 bases and J 13 bases; nucleotides not matched to a gene: 15. Here the CDR3 reads CASKVGGLAGGPTYF. The CDR3 DNA is TGTGCCAGTAAGGTAGGGGGACTAGCGGGAGGACCTACGTACTTC.

J is TRBJ2-3 and V is TRBV7-3, with D unclear. Germline V gives CDR1 SGHTA, CDR2 FQGTGA. Trimming left V 5 bases short and J 6 bases short, with 15 bases between. CDR3 size: 14 residues. For the CDR3, the DNA is TGTGCCAGCAGCCCCGGTTGGGGTGCCGATACGCAGTATTTT. It is translated as CASSPGWGADTQYF.

The chain links TRBV7-2 to TRBJ2-1; 7 bases agree with TRBD2. The CDR3 spans 15 residues. The V and J ends lost 3 bases and 2 bases, in that order; junction bases with no gene match: 4. The germline V gene encodes CDR1 SGHTA and CDR2 FQGNSA. The CDR3 coding sequence is TGTGCCAGCAGCTTCGGCGGGGGAACCTACAATGAGCAGTTCTTC. Its translation is CASSFGGGTYNEQFF. The full variable domain, with the rest looked up from reference TRBV7-2 and TRBJ2-1, is GAGVSQSPSNKVTEKGKDVELRCDPISGHTALYWYRQSLGQGLEFLIYFQGNSAPDKSGLPSDRFSAERTGGSVSTLTIQRTQQEDSAVYLCASSFGGGTYNEQFFGPGTRLTVL.

The CDR3 DNA sequence: TGCGCCAGCAGCAAAGGCTACAGGGATCAAGGCTACACCTTC. This sequence encodes CASSKGYRDQGYTF. This sequence joins TRBV4-3 and TRBJ1-2; TRBD1 is a possible D gene (6 bases). The germline V gene encodes CDR1 LGHNA and CDR2 YSLEER. CDR3 size: 14 residues. V lost 5 bases, J lost 8 bases, and 18 bases lay in between.

This rearrangement joins TRBV5-1 to TRBJ2-7; D is tentatively TRBD1 or TRBD2 (6 bases each). This CDR3 has 14 residues. With 0 bases removed from V and 6 bases from J, the gap between germline ends came to 13 bases. Germline CDR1 reads SGHRS; CDR2 reads YFSETQ. The chain's CDR3 is CASSLVLQGLEQYF. CDR3 DNA sequence: TGCGCCAGCAGCTTGGTTCTACAGGGACTCGAGCAGTACTTC.

The V and J genes are TRBV19 and TRBJ2-2; TRBD2 is a possible D gene (5 bases). The CDR3 has 16 amino acids. In germline, CDR1 is LNHDA, CDR2 SQIVND (reference sequence). Trimming took off 7 bases at V and 6 bases at J, with 21 bases between the two ends. CDR3 sequence reads: CASTIVSGSSPGELFF. The CDR3 region has the DNA TGTGCCAGTACTATCGTGAGCGGCTCGTCGCCCGGGGAGCTGTTTTTT.

The chain combines TRBV4-1 with TRBJ2-3; D gene ambiguous. Per germline, CDR1 MGHRA and CDR2 YSYEKL. V was cut by 1 base and J by 1 base, with 6 bases left in between. The CDR3 has 14 residues. The CDR3 DNA follows: TGCGCCAGCAGCCAAGCCCCGGGCACAGATACGCAGTATTTT. Translating gives CASSQAPGTDTQYF.

The chain couples TRBV5-1 to TRBJ2-2; tentatively, D is TRBD2 (6 bases). V dropped 0 bases and J dropped 2 bases, with 8 bases sitting between them. Germline V gives CDR1 SGHRS, CDR2 YFSETQ. The CDR3 consists of 15 residues. CDR3 nucleotide sequence: TGCGCCAGCAGCTTGGCTAGCGATAACACCGGGGAGCTGTTTTTT. It is translated as CASSLASDNTGELFF.

The chain employs TRBV4-1 and TRBJ2-5; 8 bases map to TRBD1. Germline loops: CDR1 MGHRA, CDR2 YSYEKL. V trimming: 3 bases; J trimming: 5 bases; junction bases outside the gene matches: 11. The CDR3 contains 16 residues. DNA for the CDR3: TGCGCCAGCAGCCAGGCCCCACAGGGGGGATGGGAGACCCAGTACTTC. It encodes CASSQAPQGGWETQYF.

This sequence joins TRBV28 and TRBJ1-2; 7 bases fit TRBD1. There are 14 residues in the CDR3. V was pared by 4 bases and J by 2 bases, with 4 bases of the junction left unmatched. CDR1 and CDR2 from the germline V gene are MDHEN and SYDVKM. CDR3 in amino acids: CASSSPGGNYGYTF. The CDR3 nucleotides read TGTGCCAGCAGTTCCCCAGGGGGGAACTATGGCTACACCTTC.

V gene TRBV7-9 combines with J gene TRBJ2-2; D is unresolved. The CDR3 spans 14 residues. V lost 2 bases and J lost 2, with 6 bases in between. The germline gives CDR1 SEHNR, CDR2 FQNEAQ (reference sequence). The CDR3 DNA reads TGTGCCAGCAGCTTATTGGGAAACACCGGGGAGCTGTTTTTT. Its protein product is CASSLLGNTGELFF.

This rearrangement joins TRBV29-1 to TRBJ2-5; the D gene could be TRBD1 or TRBD2 (10 bases each). This CDR3 has 20 amino acids. The V gene's germline CDR1 is SQVTM and CDR2 ANQGSEA. V lost 4 bases and J lost 3, with 33 bases in between. CDR3 sequence: CSVAGTGVPSGSPLKETQYF. The CDR3 nucleotides read TGCAGCGTTGCTGGGACAGGGGTTCCTAGCGGGAGCCCGTTAAAAGAGACCCAGTACTTC.

This clone was picked up a small number of times. V gene TRBV2 combines with J gene TRBJ1-1; D is ambiguous. The V and J ends lost 5 bases and 4 bases respectively, with 14 bases between them. CDR1 is SNHLY, CDR2 FYNNEI, per germline. The CDR3 totals 14 residues. The CDR3 DNA reads TGTGCCAGCAGTCCCCTGTTAGGTGGCACTGAAGCTTTCTTT. Amino acid sequence: CASSPLLGGTEAFF. Full variable domain (outside the CDR3, taken from reference TRBV2 and TRBJ1-1): EPEVTQTPSHQVTQMGQEVILRCVPISNHLYFYWYRQILGQKVEFLVSFYNNEISEKSEIFDDQFSVERPDGSNFTLKIRSTKLEDSAMYFCASSPLLGGTEAFFGQGTRLTVV.

The genes are TRBV6-5 and TRBJ2-7; 12 nucleotides align to TRBD1. Trimming removed 6 bases from V and 6 bases from J; junction bases left unmatched: 9. CDR1 and CDR2 (germline): MNHEY, SVGAGI. The CDR3 has 15 residues. The CDR3 nucleotides are TGTGCCAGCAGAGGTACCGGGACAGGGGGCCTCGAGCAGTACTTC. Its translation: CASRGTGTGGLEQYF.

The chain joins TRBV7-2 to TRBJ2-3; possible D gene TRBD2, 6 bases. Germline V lookup: CDR1 SGHTA, CDR2 FQGNSA. The V end lost 1 base, the J end lost 0 bases, and 11 bases lay between the germline ends. The CDR3 has 16 amino acids. The CDR3 bases are TGTGCCAGCAGCTTAGAAGGGGCGGGAAGCACAGATACGCAGTATTTT. Residues: CASSLEGAGSTDTQYF.

J is TRBJ2-1 and V is TRBV10-3; D is ambiguous. This CDR3 has 13 amino acids. CDR1 ENHRY and CDR2 SYGVKD come from the germline V gene. Trimming took off 0 bases at V and 8 bases at J, with 8 bases between the two ends. The CDR3 DNA is TGTGCCATCAGTGAGTCTCCTGGCTATGAGCAGTTCTTC. It encodes CAISESPGYEQFF.

This clone has a handful of counts. V and J are TRBV28 and TRBJ2-6; no definite D call. The ends were cut back, 8 bases at V and 0 bases at J, with 5 bases in the middle. The CDR3 runs 13 residues. Germline V gives CDR1 MDHEN, CDR2 SYDVKM. The CDR3 loop is CASEISGANVLTF. The CDR3 bases are TGTGCCAGCGAGATCTCTGGGGCCAACGTCCTGACTTTC.

This clone has just a few counts. The genes are TRBV11-2 and TRBJ1-2; TRBD1 might be the D (6 bases). CDR1 and CDR2 from the germline V gene are SGHAT and FQNNGV. Trimming removed 5 bases at V and 4 bases at J, with 11 bases between. The CDR3 has 13 residues. This CDR3 reads CASSAARGYGYTF. In DNA, the CDR3 is TGTGCCAGCAGCGCTGCCAGGGGCTATGGCTACACCTTC.

The chain employs TRBV4-1 and TRBJ2-1, with D unclear. V gave up 1 base and J gave up 2 bases, with 21 bases separating them. The CDR3 runs to 19 residues. Germline loops: CDR1 MGHRA, CDR2 YSYEKL. CDR3 sequence reads: CASSQVSGLLRSTYNEQFF. In DNA, the CDR3 is TGCGCCAGCAGCCAAGTTTCGGGTCTCCTACGTTCCACCTACAATGAGCAGTTCTTC.